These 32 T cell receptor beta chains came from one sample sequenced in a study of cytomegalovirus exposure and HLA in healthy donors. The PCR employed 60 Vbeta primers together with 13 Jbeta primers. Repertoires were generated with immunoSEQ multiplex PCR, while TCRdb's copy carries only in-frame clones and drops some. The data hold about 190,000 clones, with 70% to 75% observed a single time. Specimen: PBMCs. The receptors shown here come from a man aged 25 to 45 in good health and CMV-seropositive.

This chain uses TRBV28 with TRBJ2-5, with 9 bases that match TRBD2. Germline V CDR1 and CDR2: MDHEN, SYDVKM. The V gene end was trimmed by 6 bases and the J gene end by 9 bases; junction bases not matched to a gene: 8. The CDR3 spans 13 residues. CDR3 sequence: CASRGAGGQAQYF. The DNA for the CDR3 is TGTGCCAGCAGAGGAGCGGGGGGCCAGGCCCAGTACTTC.

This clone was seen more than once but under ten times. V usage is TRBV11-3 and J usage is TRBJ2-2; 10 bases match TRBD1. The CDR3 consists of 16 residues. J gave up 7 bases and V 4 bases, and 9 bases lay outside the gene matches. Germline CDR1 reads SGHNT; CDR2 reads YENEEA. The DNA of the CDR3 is TGTGCCAGCAGCTCCGAATCCGGGACAGGGGTCGGGGAGCTGTTTTTT. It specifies CASSSESGTGVGELFF.

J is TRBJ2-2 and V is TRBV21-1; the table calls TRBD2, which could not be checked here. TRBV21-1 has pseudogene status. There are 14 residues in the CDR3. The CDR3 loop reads CASAKSPNTGELFF. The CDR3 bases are TGTGCCAGCGCCAAAAGCCCCAACACCGGGGAGCTGTTTTTT.

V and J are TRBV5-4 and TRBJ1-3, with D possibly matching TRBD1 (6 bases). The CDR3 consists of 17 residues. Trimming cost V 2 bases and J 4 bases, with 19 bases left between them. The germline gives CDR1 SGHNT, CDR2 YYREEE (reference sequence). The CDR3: CASSLGGSRVGGNTIYF. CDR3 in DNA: TGTGCCAGCAGCTTAGGGGGTAGCAGGGTTGGAGGAAACACCATATATTTT.

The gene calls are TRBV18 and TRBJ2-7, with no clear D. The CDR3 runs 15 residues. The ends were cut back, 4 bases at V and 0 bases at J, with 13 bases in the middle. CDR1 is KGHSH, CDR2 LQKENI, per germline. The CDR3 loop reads CASSLTDRSSYEQYF. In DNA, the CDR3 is TGTGCCAGCTCACTCACCGATCGGAGCTCCTACGAGCAGTACTTC.

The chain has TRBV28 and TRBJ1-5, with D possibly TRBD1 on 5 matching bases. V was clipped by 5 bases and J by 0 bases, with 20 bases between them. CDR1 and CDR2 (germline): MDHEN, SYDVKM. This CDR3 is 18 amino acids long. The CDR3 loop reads CASSPGGSAAHSNQPQHF. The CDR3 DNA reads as TGTGCCAGCAGTCCTGGGGGGTCGGCAGCGCATAGCAATCAGCCCCAGCATTTT.

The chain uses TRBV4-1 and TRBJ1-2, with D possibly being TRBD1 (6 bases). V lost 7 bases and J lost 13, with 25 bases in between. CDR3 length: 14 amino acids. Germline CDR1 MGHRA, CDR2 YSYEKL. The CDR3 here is CASNPELTGPSLTF. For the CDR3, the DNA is TGCGCCAGCAACCCGGAGCTGACAGGACCTAGCCTCACCTTC.

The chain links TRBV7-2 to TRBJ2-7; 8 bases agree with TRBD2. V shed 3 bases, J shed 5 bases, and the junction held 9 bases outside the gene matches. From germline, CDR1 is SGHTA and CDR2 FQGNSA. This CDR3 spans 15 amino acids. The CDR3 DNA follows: TGTGCCAGCAGCTTCGGACTAGCTGGCGGCAACGAGCAGTACTTC. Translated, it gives CASSFGLAGGNEQYF.

The CDR3 coding sequence is TGTGCCAGCAGTACGACTAGCGGGGGCAACCATGAGCAGTTCTTC. Its translation: CASSTTSGGNHEQFF. This chain links TRBV28 with TRBJ2-1, with 12 positions matching TRBD2. CDR1 and CDR2 (germline): MDHEN, SYDVKM. V shed 5 bases, J shed 8 bases, and the junction held 7 bases outside the gene matches. CDR3 length: 15 amino acids.

Here the CDR3 reads CASSLSQQETQYF. CDR3 in DNA: TGTGCCAGCAGCTTATCACAGCAAGAGACCCAGTACTTC. This sequence joins TRBV7-9 and TRBJ2-5; D gene uncertain. The V end was cut by 2 bases, the J end by 2 bases, with 6 bases between. The germline V gene encodes CDR1 SEHNR and CDR2 FQNEAQ (reference sequence). The CDR3 has 13 amino acids.

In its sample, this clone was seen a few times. The CDR3 DNA reads TGTGCCAGCAGCGGCCCAACGGACAGTGGCTATGGCTACACCTTC. Protein: CASSGPTDSGYGYTF. The chain has TRBV9 and TRBJ1-2, with TRBD1 as a possible D gene (6 bases). The CDR3 contains 15 residues. Trimming took 3 bases from V and 4 from J, leaving 16 bases between them. Germline V lookup: CDR1 SGDLS, CDR2 YYNGEE. The whole variable domain, filled in from reference TRBV9 and TRBJ1-2, reads DSGVTQTPKHLITATGQRVTLRCSPRSGDLSVYWYQQSLDQGLQFLIQYYNGEERAKGNILERFSAQQFPDLHSELNLSSLELGDSALYFCASSGPTDSGYGYTFGSGTRLTVV.

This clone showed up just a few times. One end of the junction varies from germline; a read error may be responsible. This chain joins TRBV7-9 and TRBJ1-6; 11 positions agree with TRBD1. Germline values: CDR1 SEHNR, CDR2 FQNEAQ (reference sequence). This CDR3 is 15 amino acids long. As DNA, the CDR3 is TGTTCCAGCAGCCCCAGGACAGGGGGCGACTCACCCCTCCACTTT. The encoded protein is CSSSPRTGGDSPLHF.

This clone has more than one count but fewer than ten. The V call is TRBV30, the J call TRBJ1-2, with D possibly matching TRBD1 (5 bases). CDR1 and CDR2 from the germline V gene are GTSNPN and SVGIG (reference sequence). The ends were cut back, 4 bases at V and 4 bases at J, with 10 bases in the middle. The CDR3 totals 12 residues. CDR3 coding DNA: TGTGCCTGGACCCGCGGGGGCTATGGCTACACCTTC. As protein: CAWTRGGYGYTF.

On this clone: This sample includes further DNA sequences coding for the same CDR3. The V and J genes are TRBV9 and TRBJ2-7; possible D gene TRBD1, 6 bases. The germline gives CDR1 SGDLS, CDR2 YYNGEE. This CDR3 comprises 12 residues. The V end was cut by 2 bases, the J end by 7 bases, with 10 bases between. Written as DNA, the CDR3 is TGTGCCAGCAGCGTCAGGGGTGGGGAGCAGTACTTC. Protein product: CASSVRGGEQYF.

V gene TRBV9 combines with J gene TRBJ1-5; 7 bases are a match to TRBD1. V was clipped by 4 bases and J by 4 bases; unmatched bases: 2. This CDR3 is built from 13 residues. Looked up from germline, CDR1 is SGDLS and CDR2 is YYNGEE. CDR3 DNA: TGTGCCAGCAGCCGGGACAGTAATCAGCCCCAGCATTTT. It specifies CASSRDSNQPQHF.

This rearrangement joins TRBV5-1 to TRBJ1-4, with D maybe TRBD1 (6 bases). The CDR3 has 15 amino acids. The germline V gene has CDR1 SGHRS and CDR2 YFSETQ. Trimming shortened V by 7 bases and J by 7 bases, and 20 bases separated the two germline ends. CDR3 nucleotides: TGCGCCAGCTCGGCGGGGGCGAACAGGCGTGAAAAACTGTTTTTT. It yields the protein CASSAGANRREKLFF.

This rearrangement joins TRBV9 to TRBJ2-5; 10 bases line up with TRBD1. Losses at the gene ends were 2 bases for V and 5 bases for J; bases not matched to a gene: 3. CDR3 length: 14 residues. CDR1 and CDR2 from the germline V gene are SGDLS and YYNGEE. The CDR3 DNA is TGTGCCAGCAGCGTGACAGGGGGCATGGAGACCCAGTACTTC. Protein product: CASSVTGGMETQYF.

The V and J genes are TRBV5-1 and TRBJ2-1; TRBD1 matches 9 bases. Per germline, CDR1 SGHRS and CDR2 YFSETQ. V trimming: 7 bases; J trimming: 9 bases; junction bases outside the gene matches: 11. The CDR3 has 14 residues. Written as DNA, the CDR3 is TGCGCCAGCTGGACCGGGACAGGGAAGACTGAGCAGTTCTTC. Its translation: CASWTGTGKTEQFF.

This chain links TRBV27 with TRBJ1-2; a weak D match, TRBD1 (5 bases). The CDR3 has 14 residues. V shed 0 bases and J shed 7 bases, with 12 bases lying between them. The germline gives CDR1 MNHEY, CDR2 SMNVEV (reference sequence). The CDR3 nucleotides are TGTGCCAGCAGTTTATCAGCCAGGGTGGGTGGCTACACCTTC. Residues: CASSLSARVGGYTF.

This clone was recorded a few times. The CDR3 sequence is CASRGDPNTGELFF. In DNA, the CDR3 is TGTGCCAGCAGAGGAGACCCGAACACCGGGGAGCTGTTTTTT. The chain employs TRBV4-2 and TRBJ2-2; no clear D. Germline assignment: CDR1 LGHNA and CDR2 YNFKEQ. There are 14 residues in the CDR3. Trimming took off 6 bases at V and 0 bases at J, with 8 bases between the two ends.

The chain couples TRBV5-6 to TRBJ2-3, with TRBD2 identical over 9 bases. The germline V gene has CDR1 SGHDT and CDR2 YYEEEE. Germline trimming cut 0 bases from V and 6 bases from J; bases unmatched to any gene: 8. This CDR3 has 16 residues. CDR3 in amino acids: CASSLEPSGIKDTQYF. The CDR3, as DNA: TGTGCCAGCAGCTTGGAGCCTAGCGGGATTAAGGATACGCAGTATTTT.

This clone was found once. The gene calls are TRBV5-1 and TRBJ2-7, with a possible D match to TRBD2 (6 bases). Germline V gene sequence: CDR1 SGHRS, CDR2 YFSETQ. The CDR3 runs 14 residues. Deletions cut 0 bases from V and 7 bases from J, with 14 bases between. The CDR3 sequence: CASSLGGGADEQYF. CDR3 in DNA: TGCGCCAGCAGCTTGGGGGGCGGGGCAGATGAGCAGTACTTC.

The DNA of the CDR3 is TGTGCCAGCAGTTACTCAGGGGCTGAAGCTTTCTTT. Its translation: CASSYSGAEAFF. This sequence joins TRBV6-6 and TRBJ1-1, with D maybe TRBD1 (5 bases). The CDR3 runs to 12 residues. CDR1 is MNHNY, CDR2 SVGAGI, per germline (reference sequence). V shed 0 bases and J shed 6 bases, with 5 bases lying between them.

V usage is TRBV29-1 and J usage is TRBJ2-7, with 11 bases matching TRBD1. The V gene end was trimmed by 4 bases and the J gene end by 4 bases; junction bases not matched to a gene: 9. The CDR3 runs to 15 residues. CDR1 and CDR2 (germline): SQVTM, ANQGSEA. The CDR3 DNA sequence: TGCAGCGTTGTGCCGTGGACAGGGGGCAATTACGAGCAGTACTTC. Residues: CSVVPWTGGNYEQYF.

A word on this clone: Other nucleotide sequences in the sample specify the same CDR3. The CDR3 spells CASSLGPGNTEAFF. The CDR3, as DNA: TGCGCCAGCAGCTTGGGTCCGGGGAACACTGAAGCTTTCTTT. V gene TRBV5-1 combines with J gene TRBJ1-1; the D is unclear. V dropped 0 bases and J dropped 1 base, with 7 bases sitting between them. This CDR3 is built from 14 residues. Germline lookup yields CDR1 SGHRS and CDR2 YFSETQ.

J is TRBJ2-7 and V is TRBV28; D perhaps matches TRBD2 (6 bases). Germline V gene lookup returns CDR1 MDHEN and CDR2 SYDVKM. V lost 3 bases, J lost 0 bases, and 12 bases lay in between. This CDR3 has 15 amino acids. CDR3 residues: CASSFGGGSSYEQYF. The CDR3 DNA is TGTGCCAGCAGTTTTGGCGGAGGGTCCTCCTACGAGCAGTACTTC.

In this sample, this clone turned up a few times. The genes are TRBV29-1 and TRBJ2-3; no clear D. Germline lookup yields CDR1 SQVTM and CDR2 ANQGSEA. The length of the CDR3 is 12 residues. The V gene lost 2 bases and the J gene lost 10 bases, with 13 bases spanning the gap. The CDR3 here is CSVELVRQAQYF. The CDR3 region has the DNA TGCAGCGTTGAACTAGTTCGGCAAGCGCAGTATTTT.

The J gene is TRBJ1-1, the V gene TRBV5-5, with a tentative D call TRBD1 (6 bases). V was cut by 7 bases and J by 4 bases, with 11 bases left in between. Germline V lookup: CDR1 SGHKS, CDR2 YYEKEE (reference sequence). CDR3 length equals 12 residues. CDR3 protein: CASLQGSTEAFF. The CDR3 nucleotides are TGTGCCAGCCTCCAGGGGAGCACTGAAGCTTTCTTT.

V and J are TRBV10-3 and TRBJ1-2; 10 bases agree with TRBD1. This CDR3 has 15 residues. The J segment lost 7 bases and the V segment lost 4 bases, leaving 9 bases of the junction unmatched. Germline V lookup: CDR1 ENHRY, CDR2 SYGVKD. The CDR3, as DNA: TGTGCCATCAGTGGACCGGGACAGGGGCTAAGTGGCTACACCTTC. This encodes CAISGPGQGLSGYTF.

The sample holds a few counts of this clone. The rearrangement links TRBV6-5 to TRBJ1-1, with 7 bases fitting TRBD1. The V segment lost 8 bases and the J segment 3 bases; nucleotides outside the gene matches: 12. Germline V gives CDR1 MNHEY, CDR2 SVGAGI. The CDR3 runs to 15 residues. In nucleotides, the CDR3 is TGTGCCAGCGTTCGTAGGACAGGTCTAGACACTGAAGCTTTCTTT. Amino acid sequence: CASVRRTGLDTEAFF.

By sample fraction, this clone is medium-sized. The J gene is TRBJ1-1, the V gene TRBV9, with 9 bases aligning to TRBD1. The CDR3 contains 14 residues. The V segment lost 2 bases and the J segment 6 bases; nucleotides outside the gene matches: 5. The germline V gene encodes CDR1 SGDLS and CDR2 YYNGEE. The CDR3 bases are TGTGCCAGCAGCGTCTCCTACAGGGGGCCTGAAGCTTTCTTT. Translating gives CASSVSYRGPEAFF.

The CDR3: CAWRGGLYTEAFF. As DNA, the CDR3 is TGTGCCTGGAGGGGGGGTTTGTACACTGAAGCTTTCTTT. The J gene is TRBJ1-1, the V gene TRBV30; D may be TRBD1 (5 bases). The V and J ends lost 3 bases and 3 bases respectively, with 11 bases between them. This CDR3 is 13 amino acids long. Germline CDR1 is GTSNPN and CDR2 is SVGIG (reference sequence).